This TCR beta chain was identified during a study of T cell responses to AZD1222 COVID-19 vaccine. The method was immunoSEQ multiplex PCR; TCRdb's version includes in-frame clones alone and lacks a portion of them. The sample records under 95,000 clones, 90% being singletons. Trimming pared 0 bases from V and 2 bases from J, leaving 4 bases between. The CDR3 totals 14 residues. Germline V gene data show CDR1 as LGHNA and CDR2 as YSLEER. Specimen: peripheral blood, collected 28 days after the second AZD1222 dose. The V and J genes are TRBV4-3 and TRBJ2-2; no firm D call. This TCR derives from an adult who received the AZD1222 COVID-19 vaccine. The CDR3 DNA reads TGCGCCAGCAGCCAAGAACTAAACACCGGGGAGCTGTTTTTT. Translated: CASSQELNTGELFF.